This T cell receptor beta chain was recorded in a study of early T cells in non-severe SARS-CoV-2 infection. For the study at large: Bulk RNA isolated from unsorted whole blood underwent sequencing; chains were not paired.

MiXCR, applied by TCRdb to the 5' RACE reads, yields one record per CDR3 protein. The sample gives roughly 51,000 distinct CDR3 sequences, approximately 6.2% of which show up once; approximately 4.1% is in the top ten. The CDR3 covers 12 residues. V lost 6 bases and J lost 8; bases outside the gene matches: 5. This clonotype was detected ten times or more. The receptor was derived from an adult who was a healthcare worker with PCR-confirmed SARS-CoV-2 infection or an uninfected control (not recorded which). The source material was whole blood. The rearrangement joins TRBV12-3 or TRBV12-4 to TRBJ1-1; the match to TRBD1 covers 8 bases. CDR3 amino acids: CASSSDRVEAFF. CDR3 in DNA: TGTGCCAGCAGCTCGGACAGGGTAGAAGCTTTCTTT.